This T cell receptor (beta chain) was retrieved from a study of CD8+ T cells in alopecia areata. General observations from the study: Scalp data also include sequences from resident alphabeta T cells of normal skin. Mice showed TCR sharing more clearly than patients did, possibly owing to HLA. Higher clonality and more expanded CD8+ clones appeared in lesional than normal scalp.

With regard to this clone: No antigen is known for it.

Extracted RNA was reverse transcribed into cDNA, the sequencing template. Sequenced by immunoSEQ multiplex PCR; TCRdb stores in-frame clones only, minus some. Here the sample spans approximately 150,000 clones, less than 75% being singletons. The CDR3 consists of 15 residues. The germline V gene encodes CDR1 MNHEY and CDR2 SVGAGI. The germline V and J ends were trimmed by 2 bases and 4 bases, with 14 bases remaining between them. Cell sorting on a FACSAria was used to separate CD4+ and CD8+ T cells from the PBMCs. The specimen was CD8+ T cells sorted from blood. The receptor's source is a human donor in good health. The chain couples TRBV6-5 to TRBJ2-5; maybe TRBD2 (6 bases). Here the CDR3 DNA reads TGTGCCAGCAGTTACGGAGGGAGTAAGATAGAGACCCAGTACTTC. Translation: CASSYGGSKIETQYF.